A selection of T cell receptor beta chains follows, all from one sample in a study of T cell repertoires in cytomegalovirus infection. TCRdb passed the reads through MiXCR, listing each CDR3 protein once. The table shows around 740,000 distinct CDR3 sequences, with less than 40% occurring only once. Sequenced input: PBMCs. The receptors stem from a human donor in good health (CMV status not recorded). Some clones in this sample may be carry-over from other donors' samples. Both conserved end residues are part of each CDR3. A D gene is named only where the DNA matches it firmly. Part of the rows lack a size; the others show once, few, many or a class for expanded clones.

abundance	d_gene	v_gene	j_gene	CDR3aa	CDR3nt
few	.	TRBV28	TRBJ2-7	CASSLTDPYEQYF	TGTGCCAGCAGTTTGACGGACCCCTACGAGCAGTACTTC
.	TRBD1	TRBV2	TRBJ1-3	CASSKSGTAGNTIYF	TGTGCCAGCAGCAAATCCGGGACAGCCGGAAACACCATATATTTT
few	.	TRBV6-6	TRBJ1-1	CASSYSPIFLNTEAFF	TGTGCCAGCAGTTACTCGCCAATTTTCCTAAACACTGAAGCTTTCTTT
.	.	TRBV7-3	TRBJ2-5	CASSWRYQETQYF	TGTGCCAGCAGCTGGCGATACCAAGAGACCCAGTACTTC
.	TRBD1	TRBV19	TRBJ2-2	CASRRDRVSGELFF	TGTGCCAGTCGCCGGGACAGGGTCTCCGGGGAGCTGTTTTTT
.	TRBD2	TRBV12-3/TRBV12-4	TRBJ2-7	CASSLRPRGLAGPSSYEQYF	TGTGCCAGCAGTTTACGGCCCCGGGGACTAGCGGGTCCGAGCTCCTACGAGCAGTACTTC
few	TRBD1	TRBV19	TRBJ2-5	CASSIYARGLGETQYF	TGTGCCAGTAGTATATACGCCAGGGGGCTAGGAGAGACCCAGTACTTC
.	TRBD2	TRBV7-9	TRBJ2-1	CASSFPGLAGVKQFF	TGTGCCAGCAGCTTTCCGGGACTAGCGGGAGTGAAGCAGTTCTTC
.	.	TRBV19	TRBJ1-6	CASSRERRNSPLHF	TGTGCCAGTAGTAGGGAACGGCGAAATTCACCCCTCCACTTT
.	TRBD1	TRBV4-1	TRBJ2-7	CASSQERGTGTYEQYF	TGCGCCAGCAGCCAAGAAAGAGGGACAGGAACCTACGAGCAGTACTTC
.	TRBD1	TRBV6-6	TRBJ1-2	CASSYSTGSFF	TGTGCCAGCAGTTACTCGACAGGGAGTTTCTTC
few	TRBD1	TRBV28	TRBJ2-7	CASSFSGTDTYEQYF	TGTGCCAGCAGTTTCTCCGGGACAGACACCTACGAGCAGTACTTC
.	TRBD1	TRBV2	TRBJ1-1	CASNRERGQEAFF	TGTGCCAGCAACCGGGAAAGGGGACAGGAAGCTTTCTTT
few	TRBD1	TRBV6-1	TRBJ1-2	CASRPGQLRYGYTF	TGTGCCAGCAGACCGGGACAGCTTCGCTATGGCTACACCTTC
few	.	TRBV7-2	TRBJ1-2	CASSSQITGIGYTF	TGTGCCAGCAGCTCCCAAATAACAGGAATCGGCTACACCTTC
.	.	TRBV11-3	TRBJ2-1	CASSPRPNSEEQFF	TGTGCCAGCAGCCCCCGACCCAATAGCGAGGAGCAGTTCTTC
.	.	TRBV18	TRBJ2-7	CASSPAGNSYEQYF	TGTGCCAGCTCACCAGCTGGGAACTCCTACGAGCAGTACTTC
.	.	TRBV27	TRBJ1-6	CASSIPGVSPLHF	TGTGCCAGCAGTATTCCAGGGGTTTCACCCCTCCACTTT
.	TRBD2	TRBV28	TRBJ2-4	CASLAAGEVYIQYF	TGTGCCAGCCTCGCCGCGGGGGAAGTATACATTCAGTACTTC
.	TRBD1	TRBV19	TRBJ2-1	CASSSFTGVEQFF	TGTGCCAGTAGTTCCTTCACAGGGGTTGAGCAGTTCTTC
.	.	TRBV19	TRBJ1-5	CASSIDQGGASNQPQHF	TGTGCCAGTAGTATAGATCAAGGGGGGGCTAGCAATCAGCCCCAGCATTTT
.	.	TRBV7-6	TRBJ1-1	CASSSGVMVTEAFF	TGTGCCAGCAGCTCGGGGGTCATGGTCACTGAAGCTTTCTTT
few	.	TRBV20-1	TRBJ2-3	CSARFLGDTQYF	TGCAGTGCTAGATTTCTAGGAGATACGCAGTATTTT
.	.	TRBV6-4	TRBJ1-1	CASRENGEGNTEAFF	TGTGCCAGCAGGGAAAATGGGGAAGGGAACACTGAAGCTTTCTTT
few	.	TRBV12-3/TRBV12-4	TRBJ1-5	CASSLYLTGNQPQHF	TGTGCCAGCAGTTTATACTTGACTGGCAATCAGCCCCAGCATTTT
.	.	TRBV6-5	TRBJ1-2	CASSYSRTAHYGYTF	TGTGCCAGCAGTTACTCCCGGACAGCCCACTATGGCTACACCTTC
.	.	TRBV12-5	TRBJ2-3	CASSFTGTRGNTQYF	TGTGCTAGCTCCTTCACCGGGACTCGAGGCAATACGCAGTATTTT
few	.	TRBV12-3/TRBV12-4	TRBJ1-4	CASSLGGEDEKLFF	TGTGCCAGCAGTTTAGGGGGCGAGGATGAAAAACTGTTTTTT
few	.	TRBV7-8	TRBJ2-5	CASSSSPQETQYF	TGTGCCAGCAGCTCCTCTCCCCAAGAGACCCAGTACTTC
.	.	TRBV9	TRBJ2-3	CASTRGADSDTQYF	TGTGCCAGCACCCGGGGGGCGGATTCAGATACGCAGTATTTT
.	TRBD1	TRBV29-1	TRBJ2-1	CSVEKGAGFLFF	TGCAGCGTTGAAAAGGGGGCGGGTTTTCTCTTCTTC
.	TRBD1	TRBV28	TRBJ2-4	CASSRLVAAGGVLDLDQYF	TGTGCCAGCAGCCGTCTCGTTGCGGCAGGGGGCGTTCTAGACCTTGACCAGTACTTC
once	.	TRBV20-1	TRBJ2-3	CSAGRSTSTDTQYF	TGCAGTGCTGGACGGAGTACTAGCACAGATACGCAGTATTTT
.	.	TRBV7-9	TRBJ1-6	CASSPLRDIHSPLHF	TGTGCCAGCAGTCCTCTCCGGGACATCCATTCACCCCTCCACTTT
.	.	TRBV9	TRBJ2-5	CASSVYGTARRETQYF	TGTGCCAGCAGCGTTTACGGGACGGCAAGGCGGGAGACCCAGTACTTC
few	.	TRBV7-9	TRBJ1-1	CASSSDTGRGAFF	TGTGCCAGCAGCTCAGATACAGGGAGGGGAGCTTTCTTT
few	TRBD1	TRBV7-9	TRBJ1-1	CASSLERGTGRILNTEAFF	TGTGCCAGCAGCTTAGAGCGTGGGACAGGGAGGATCTTGAACACTGAAGCTTTCTTT
.	TRBD2	TRBV20-1	TRBJ2-7	CSARRLAGASYEQYF	TGCAGTGCTAGAAGGCTAGCGGGGGCCTCCTACGAGCAGTACTTC
few	.	TRBV6-8	TRBJ2-7	CASRDQAHEQYF	TGTGCCAGCAGAGACCAGGCCCACGAGCAGTACTTC
few	TRBD1	TRBV27	TRBJ1-1	CASRRQGLGYTEAFF	TGTGCCAGCAGGCGACAGGGACTGGGGTACACTGAAGCTTTCTTT
.	.	TRBV18	TRBJ1-4	CASSPSGGRATNEKLFF	TGTGCCAGCTCACCGTCCGGGGGCCGTGCAACTAATGAAAAACTGTTTTTT
.	.	TRBV12-3/TRBV12-4	TRBJ1-6	CASSLADGRPPLHF	TGTGCCAGCAGTTTAGCCGACGGGCGACCACCCCTCCACTTT
.	TRBD1	TRBV20-1	TRBJ1-1	CSASRQGEAFF	TGCAGTGCTTCCCGACAGGGGGAAGCTTTCTTT
.	.	TRBV28	TRBJ2-6	CASSDTEIAGANVLPF	TGTGCCAGCAGCGATACCGAGATAGCTGGGGCCAACGTCCTGCCTTTC
.	TRBD1	TRBV11-2	TRBJ1-1	CASSLDQGAGTEAFF	TGTGCCAGCAGCTTAGATCAGGGGGCGGGAACTGAAGCTTTCTTT
.	.	TRBV5-5	TRBJ2-5	CASSFQGSETQYF	TGTGCCAGCAGCTTCCAGGGGAGCGAGACCCAGTACTTC